One and the same sample provided the 20 T cell receptor beta chains below, sequenced in a study of blood T cell repertoires in COVID-19. Produced via immunoSEQ multiplex PCR; TCRdb's table is partial and in-frame only. Of tens of thousands of clones listed, 70% to 90% are singletons. Sequenced input: peripheral blood. The receptor source for this set is a woman older than 75 with acute or convalescent COVID-19.

This chain links TRBV30 with TRBJ1-2; 8 bases align to TRBD1. Germline V gene lookup returns CDR1 GTSNPN and CDR2 SVGIG (reference sequence). The V segment lost 5 bases and the J segment 2 bases; nucleotides outside the gene matches: 4. This CDR3 is 13 amino acids long. CDR3 sequence (DNA): TGTGCCTGGGCGGGACAGGAGAACTATGGCTACACCTTC. Its protein is CAWAGQENYGYTF.

The V call is TRBV6-5, the J call TRBJ2-7; 8 bases are shared with TRBD1. The CDR3 extends over 14 amino acids. J gave up 5 bases and V 5 bases, and 8 bases lay outside the gene matches. Germline V gene sequence: CDR1 MNHEY, CDR2 SVGAGI. The CDR3 is CASSRTGSWDEQYF. The DNA for the CDR3 is TGTGCCAGCAGTAGGACAGGGAGTTGGGACGAGCAGTACTTC.

The J gene is TRBJ1-6, the V gene TRBV2; D may be TRBD1 (5 bases). CDR1 and CDR2 (germline): SNHLY, FYNNEI. This CDR3 is 14 amino acids long. V lost 5 bases and J lost 5, with 10 bases in between. The CDR3 loop reads CASSRTQDNSPLHF. CDR3 nucleotides: TGTGCCAGCAGTCGGACACAAGATAATTCACCCCTCCACTTT.

This clone has just a few counts. This rearrangement joins TRBV3-1 (or the pseudogene TRBV3-2) to TRBJ2-1, with 11 bases matching TRBD2. CDR1 is LGHDT and CDR2 is YNNKEL in the germline V gene (reference sequence). V dropped 4 bases and J dropped 8; count of bases not matched to a gene: 4. The CDR3 is 14 amino acids. The CDR3 is CASSRSGGDDEQFF. Here the CDR3 DNA reads TGTGCCAGCAGCCGTAGCGGGGGGGACGATGAGCAGTTCTTC.

The chain recombines TRBV7-9 with TRBJ1-4, with TRBD1 identical over 8 bases. Germline CDR1 and CDR2: SEHNR and FQNEAQ (reference sequence). J lost 6 bases, V lost 0 bases, and 3 bases had no gene match. The CDR3 runs 15 residues. The CDR3 sequence: CASSLAMGQDEKLFF. Here the CDR3 DNA reads TGTGCCAGCAGCTTAGCTATGGGACAGGATGAAAAACTGTTTTTT.

V usage is TRBV2 and J usage is TRBJ2-3, with D tentatively TRBD2 (5 bases). Germline values: CDR1 SNHLY, CDR2 FYNNEI. Trimming left V 0 bases short and J 9 bases short, with 10 bases between. This CDR3 region has 13 residues. The CDR3 DNA reads as TGTGCCAGCAGTGAAGCCGCCAGAGGGACGCAGTATTTT. Translated: CASSEAARGTQYF.

This chain connects TRBV14 to TRBJ1-4; tentatively, D is TRBD1 (5 bases). V was clipped by 4 bases and J by 5 bases, with 17 bases between them. Germline V gene sequence: CDR1 SGHDN, CDR2 FVKESK. CDR3 length: 16 amino acids. CDR3 in DNA: TGTGCCAGCAGCCCGGGCGCGAGGGGACTCAATGAAAAACTGTTTTTT. This sequence encodes CASSPGARGLNEKLFF.

The V and J genes are TRBV6-1 and TRBJ2-7, with D uncertain. Germline lookup yields CDR1 MNHNS and CDR2 SASEGT. This CDR3 is 14 amino acids long. Trimming left V 2 bases short and J 4 bases short, with 12 bases between. In DNA form, the CDR3 reads TGTGCCAGCAGTGAAAGACCCCCACAGTACGAGCAGTACTTC. Protein product: CASSERPPQYEQYF.

This clone came up once. This chain joins TRBV29-1 and TRBJ1-2, with 10 bases identical to TRBD1. The CDR3 covers 16 residues. Trimming cost V 5 bases and J 4 bases; bases outside gene matches: 13. Germline V gene sequence: CDR1 SQVTM, CDR2 ANQGSEA. In DNA, the CDR3 is TGCAGCGTTTCAACTGTGACAGGGGGCTTGGGCTATGGCTACACCTTC. As protein: CSVSTVTGGLGYGYTF.

The gene calls are TRBV30 and TRBJ1-5, with D possibly being TRBD1 (5 bases). The CDR3 runs 13 residues. Germline values: CDR1 GTSNPN, CDR2 SVGIG (reference sequence). Trimming stripped 0 bases from V and 6 bases from J, with 9 bases between. The CDR3 loop is CAWSVRGSQPQHF. The CDR3 nucleotides are TGTGCCTGGAGTGTACGGGGGAGTCAGCCCCAGCATTTT. The complete variable domain, with remaining parts taken from reference TRBV30 and TRBJ1-5, reads SQTIHQWPATLVQPVGSPLSLECTVEGTSNPNLYWYRQAAGRGLQLLFYSVGIGQISSEVPQNLSASRPQDRQFILSSKKLLLSDSGFYLCAWSVRGSQPQHFGDGTRLSIL.

The V gene is TRBV30, the J gene TRBJ1-4; D remains ambiguous. Germline V lookup: CDR1 GTSNPN, CDR2 SVGIG (reference sequence). V was trimmed by 3 bases and J by 3 bases, leaving 11 bases between them. The CDR3 extends over 14 amino acids. The CDR3 DNA sequence: TGTGCCTGGAGGGCCGACGGAGCTAATGAAAAACTGTTTTTT. It encodes CAWRADGANEKLFF.

The V gene is TRBV15, the J gene TRBJ2-5, with D possibly TRBD2 on 6 matching bases. The CDR3 runs 14 residues. V dropped 3 bases and J dropped 4 bases, with 12 bases sitting between them. Germline V lookup: CDR1 LNHNV, CDR2 YYDKDF (reference sequence). The DNA of the CDR3 is TGTGCCACCAGCAGGTCCAGGGAGGCAGAGACCCAGTACTTC. Protein: CATSRSREAETQYF.

The CDR3 here is CAWSLIGGARNSPLHF. The CDR3 nucleotides read TGTGCCTGGAGCCTCATAGGGGGGGCGCGGAATTCACCCCTCCACTTT. The genes are TRBV30 and TRBJ1-6; D possibly corresponds to TRBD1 (6 bases). There are 16 residues in the CDR3. Germline values: CDR1 GTSNPN, CDR2 SVGIG (reference sequence). With 3 bases removed from V and 7 bases from J, the gap between germline ends came to 19 bases.

This sequence joins TRBV9 and TRBJ1-1; a weak D match, TRBD1 (5 bases). CDR1 and CDR2 (germline): SGDLS, YYNGEE. V gave up 0 bases and J gave up 0 bases, with 9 bases separating them. The CDR3 is made up of 15 amino acids. The CDR3 region is CASSVVPGLNTEAFF. The CDR3 DNA follows: TGTGCCAGCAGCGTAGTCCCAGGGCTGAACACTGAAGCTTTCTTT.

J is TRBJ1-2 and V is TRBV6-5, with TRBD1 identical over 7 bases. The CDR3 totals 13 residues. Trimming removed 6 bases from V and 8 bases from J; junction bases left unmatched: 9. CDR1 is MNHEY, CDR2 SVGAGI, per germline. CDR3 amino acids: CASSPWQGVGYTF. The CDR3 DNA sequence: TGTGCCAGCAGCCCCTGGCAGGGGGTAGGCTACACCTTC.

This chain links TRBV19 with TRBJ1-5; D is uncertain. Trimming removed 7 bases at V and 3 bases at J, with 7 bases between. The CDR3 totals 12 residues. Germline lookup yields CDR1 LNHDA and CDR2 SQIVND (reference sequence). The CDR3 loop reads CASNTDNQPQHF. The CDR3, as DNA: TGTGCCAGTAACACCGACAATCAGCCCCAGCATTTT.

This chain connects TRBV19 to TRBJ1-4; D not certain. This CDR3 has 14 residues. Germline V gene sequence: CDR1 LNHDA, CDR2 SQIVND (reference sequence). V was trimmed by 6 bases and J by 0 bases, leaving 8 bases between them. The CDR3 protein is CASSKTATNEKLFF. As DNA, the CDR3 is TGTGCCAGTAGCAAAACGGCAACTAATGAAAAACTGTTTTTT.

This sequence joins TRBV30 and TRBJ1-1, with D perhaps matching TRBD1 (5 bases). There are 14 residues in the CDR3. Germline CDR1 is GTSNPN and CDR2 is SVGIG (reference sequence). V shed 0 bases and J shed 3 bases, with 11 bases lying between them. The CDR3 is CAWSVQVPDTEAFF. CDR3 sequence (DNA): TGTGCCTGGAGTGTACAGGTCCCAGACACTGAAGCTTTCTTT.

The chain joins TRBV5-4 to TRBJ2-5, with 7 bases lining up with TRBD1. With V trimmed by 3 bases and J by 5 bases, 7 bases remained unmatched. The germline V gene has CDR1 SGHNT and CDR2 YYREEE (reference sequence). The CDR3 is made up of 14 amino acids. CDR3 DNA sequence: TGTGCCAGCAGCTCAGACAGGGTGGGGGAGACCCAGTACTTC. Translation: CASSSDRVGETQYF.

This clone has a handful of counts. V usage is TRBV7-2 and J usage is TRBJ2-3; maybe TRBD1 (6 bases). Germline V CDR1 and CDR2: SGHTA, FQGNSA. Trimming left V 1 base short and J 4 bases short, with 12 bases between. This CDR3 contains 15 residues. The CDR3 here is CASSLGQARADTQYF. CDR3 nucleotide sequence: TGTGCCAGCAGCTTAGGACAGGCTCGCGCAGATACGCAGTATTTT.